The present T cell receptor (beta chain) was sequenced within a study of blood T cell repertoires in COVID-19. TCRdb's copy holds only in-frame clones and misses some; the assay was immunoSEQ multiplex PCR. This table holds fewer than 250,000 clones, 86% found once. V gave up 3 bases and J gave up 2 bases, with 14 bases separating them. CDR3 length: 17 residues. The V gene's germline CDR1 is SGHAT and CDR2 FQNNGV. The receptor was isolated from a woman in her sixties or seventies with acute or convalescent COVID-19. The V gene is TRBV11-2, the J gene TRBJ1-6, with D tentatively TRBD1 (6 bases). The sequenced sample consisted of peripheral blood. The CDR3 DNA follows: TGTGCCAGCAGCTTTGAGTCAGGGGCGGCCTATAATTCACCCCTCCACTTT. Translation: CASSFESGAAYNSPLHF. Supplemented by reference TRBV11-2 and TRBJ1-6, the full variable domain reads EAGVAQSPRYKIIEKRQSVAFWCNPISGHATLYWYQQILGQGPKLLIQFQNNGVVDDSQLPKDRFSAERLKGVDSTLKIQPAKLEDSAVYLCASSFESGAAYNSPLHFGNGTRLTVT.